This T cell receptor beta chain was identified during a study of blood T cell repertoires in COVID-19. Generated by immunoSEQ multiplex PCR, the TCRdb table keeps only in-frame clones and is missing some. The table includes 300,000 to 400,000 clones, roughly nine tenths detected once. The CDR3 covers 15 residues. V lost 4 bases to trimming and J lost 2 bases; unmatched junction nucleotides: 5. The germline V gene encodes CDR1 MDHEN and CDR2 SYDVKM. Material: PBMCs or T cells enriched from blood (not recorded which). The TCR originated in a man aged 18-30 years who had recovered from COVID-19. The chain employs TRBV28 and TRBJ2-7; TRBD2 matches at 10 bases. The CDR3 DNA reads TGTGCCAGCAGTTCAGAAGCGGGAGGGCCCTACGAGCAGTACTTC. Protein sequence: CASSSEAGGPYEQYF. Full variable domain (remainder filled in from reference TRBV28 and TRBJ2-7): DVKVTQSSRYLVKRTGEKVFLECVQDMDHENMFWYRQDPGLGLRLIYFSYDVKMKEKGDIPEGYSVSREKKERFSLILESASTNQTSMYLCASSSEAGGPYEQYFGPGTRLTVT.